These 29 T cell receptor beta chains were all obtained from the same sample, sequenced in a study of blood T cells in healthy people across ages (dated by TCRdb to the mid-2010s). The library was obtained by 5' RACE. Sequencing relied on an Illumina HiSeq 2500. A second PCR of about 7 to 12 cycles was run with a J-beta primer mix and a sample-barcoded 5' primer. Through fastp at Q25 and MiXCR, TCRdb rebuilt clones from the public reads, retaining in-frame beta chains. Duplicate CDR3 protein sequences are folded into a single record with the most common DNA and genes. The sample table lists 590,000 or so distinct CDR3 sequences, about 30% of them with a count of one. The top ten hold 15% to 17% of the sample. Sequences were obtained from blood. The receptor set was obtained from a woman older than 75 in good health.

There are a few counts of this clonotype. With a much larger clone just one base away, this may be a read error. The chain is built from TRBV3-1 and TRBJ1-2; TRBD1 is a possible D gene (5 bases). The CDR3 extends over 17 amino acids. Germline CDR1 reads LGHDT; CDR2 reads YNNKEL (reference sequence). Trimming pared 1 base from V and 0 bases from J, leaving 15 bases between. The CDR3 DNA is TGTGCCAGCAGCCAAGCGTGGGGGGGGACGTCTAACTATGGCTACACCTTC. Its protein product is CASSQAWGGTSNYGYTF.

There are a few counts of this clonotype. The chain carries TRBV20-1 and TRBJ2-3; 10 bases fit TRBD2. V gave up 1 base and J gave up 4 bases; unmatched junction bases: 2. This CDR3 comprises 14 residues. Germline assignment: CDR1 DFQATT and CDR2 SNEGSKA (reference sequence). CDR3 DNA sequence: TGCAGTGCTAGAGGAGCGGGGGGGCCAGATACGCAGTATTTT. Protein sequence: CSARGAGGPDTQYF.

The V call is TRBV6-1, the J call TRBJ2-3, with a possible D match to TRBD2 (7 bases). Germline CDR1 and CDR2: MNHNS and SASEGT. The CDR3 is made up of 15 amino acids. The V end lost 1 base, the J end lost 2 bases, and 10 bases lay between the germline ends. This CDR3 reads CASSEGGGPTDTQYF. CDR3 in DNA: TGTGCCAGCAGTGAAGGGGGGGGGCCCACAGATACGCAGTATTTT.

The chain carries TRBV29-1 and TRBJ2-7, with D maybe TRBD1 (6 bases). Trimming shortened V by 3 bases and J by 2 bases, and 11 bases separated the two germline ends. The CDR3 runs to 13 residues. Germline lookup yields CDR1 SQVTM and CDR2 ANQGSEA. In DNA form, the CDR3 reads TGCAGCGTTGAGCGAGGGACACCCTACGAGCAGTACTTC. Its protein is CSVERGTPYEQYF.

This clonotype has at least ten counts. The chain has TRBV6-2 or TRBV6-3 and TRBJ2-3, with 11 positions matching TRBD2. In germline, CDR1 is MNHEY, CDR2 SVGEGT. The CDR3 sequence is 15 residues long. V was pared by 6 bases and J by 3 bases, with 5 bases of the junction left unmatched. The CDR3 nucleotides read TGTGCCAGCAGAAAACTAGCGGGGGAGACAGATACGCAGTATTTT. Its protein is CASRKLAGETDTQYF.

Many counts were recorded for this clonotype. The V and J genes are TRBV28 and TRBJ2-7; D is unresolved. The germline V gene encodes CDR1 MDHEN and CDR2 SYDVKM. The V and J ends lost 5 bases and 2 bases respectively, with 13 bases between them. The CDR3 loop spans 14 amino acids. CDR3: CASSIYSGAYEQYF. The CDR3 DNA follows: TGTGCCAGCAGTATCTATTCGGGCGCCTACGAGCAGTACTTC.

Of note for this clonotype: A much more abundant neighbour one base away suggests this may be a read error. The rearrangement uses TRBV5-1 and TRBJ2-1, with D tentatively TRBD1 or TRBD2 (5 bases each). The V gene's germline CDR1 is SGHRS and CDR2 YFSETQ. The CDR3 has 15 residues. The DNA of the CDR3 is TGCGCCAACAGCTTGGTGGGACCCTCGGCCAATGAGCAGTTCTTC. Its protein product is CANSLVGPSANEQFF.

The sample holds a few counts of this clonotype. Being one base from a much bigger clone, this may be a read error. This chain connects TRBV5-6 to TRBJ2-5; D perhaps matches TRBD2 (7 bases). This CDR3 has 14 amino acids. Germline V lookup: CDR1 SGHDT, CDR2 YYEEEE. Trimming stripped 3 bases from V and 11 bases from J, with 20 bases between. DNA for the CDR3: TGTGCCAGCAGCTGGGAGACGGGGGCGGGGGAGCAGTACTTC. It codes for CASSWETGAGEQYF.

There are many counts of this clonotype. The chain combines TRBV20-1 with TRBJ2-1; TRBD2 matches 10 bases. The germline gives CDR1 DFQATT, CDR2 SNEGSKA (reference sequence). The CDR3 consists of 15 residues. V lost 4 bases and J lost 3; bases outside the gene matches: 6. Here the CDR3 reads CSATTPSGGYNEQFF. CDR3 nucleotides: TGCAGTGCTACGACGCCTAGCGGGGGCTACAATGAGCAGTTCTTC.

Remarks on this clonotype: A junction end diverges from the germline sequence, so it may reflect a read error. The chain's CDR3 is CATSDLGANTGELFF. The CDR3 DNA is TGTGCCACCAGCGATTTAGGTGCGAACACCGGGGAGCTGTTTTTT. The chain combines TRBV24-1 with TRBJ2-2; unclear D gene. The CDR3 extends over 15 amino acids. CDR1 and CDR2 (germline): KGHDR, SFDVKD.

About this clonotype itself: Mismatch with germline at one junction end may stem from a read error. V usage is TRBV7-6 and J usage is TRBJ2-5, with D tentatively TRBD1 or TRBD2 (5 bases each). The CDR3 spans 14 residues. The germline V gene encodes CDR1 SGHVS and CDR2 FNYEAQ. The CDR3 coding sequence is TGTGCCGGCAGCGTAGTAACAGGCGGGGAGACCCAGTACTTC. Translating gives CAGSVVTGGETQYF.

In its sample, this clonotype was seen many times. The rearrangement links TRBV7-2 to TRBJ2-7, with TRBD1 identical over 8 bases. Trimming cost V 5 bases and J 4 bases; bases outside gene matches: 10. Germline CDR1 and CDR2: SGHTA and FQGNSA. The CDR3 has 15 residues. The chain's CDR3 is CASSTRTGLLYEQYF. DNA for the CDR3: TGTGCCAGCAGCACTCGGACAGGGCTACTGTACGAGCAGTACTTC.

The chain combines TRBV29-1 with TRBJ2-7; 12 bases map to TRBD1. The CDR3 runs to 14 residues. In germline, CDR1 is SQVTM, CDR2 ANQGSEA. V shed 4 bases, J shed 2 bases, and the junction held 3 bases outside the gene matches. The CDR3 protein is CSVVGTGGTYEQYF. The CDR3, as DNA: TGCAGCGTTGTAGGGACAGGGGGCACCTACGAGCAGTACTTC.

There are many counts of this clonotype. The V and J genes are TRBV4-2 and TRBJ2-7; TRBD2 aligns across 7 bases. This CDR3 is built from 15 residues. Unmatched junction bases numbered 9, after V lost 0 bases and J lost 7 bases. CDR1 and CDR2 from the germline V gene are LGHNA and YNFKEQ. CDR3 residues: CASSQEEVPGGEQYF. CDR3 in DNA: TGTGCCAGCAGCCAAGAGGAGGTCCCCGGGGGGGAGCAGTACTTC.

V gene TRBV7-3 combines with J gene TRBJ2-3, with D perhaps given as TRBD1 or TRBD2 (5 bases each). From germline, CDR1 is SGHTA and CDR2 FQGTGA. Trimming left V 4 bases short and J 6 bases short, with 20 bases between. The CDR3 covers 16 residues. CDR3 in DNA: TGTGCCAGCAGCTCTGGGACGGCCCCCGTTCGGGATACGCAGTATTTT. Translating it yields CASSSGTAPVRDTQYF.

This clonotype was counted only a few times. The genes are TRBV12-3 or TRBV12-4 and TRBJ1-1; D remains ambiguous. The CDR3 runs 12 residues. V gave up 6 bases and J gave up 7 bases, with 12 bases separating them. The CDR3 here is CASSRMGDEAFF. In nucleotides, the CDR3 is TGTGCCAGCAGCCGCATGGGAGATGAAGCTTTCTTT.

This clonotype was observed a few times. Being one base from a much bigger clone, this may be a read error. The chain recombines TRBV6-2 or TRBV6-3 with TRBJ2-5; 10 positions agree with TRBD2. The CDR3 spans 16 residues. Germline CDR1 MNHEY, CDR2 SVGEGT. The V and J ends lost 0 bases and 11 bases, in that order; junction bases with no gene match: 12. The CDR3 nucleotides are TGTGCCAGCAGTTACTCGGAGCGGGGGGGACACAATGAGCAGTACTTC. This gives the protein CASSYSERGGHNEQYF.

This clonotype appeared a few times. The rearrangement joins TRBV5-1 to TRBJ2-7, with 7 positions matching TRBD2. CDR1 is SGHRS and CDR2 is YFSETQ in the germline V gene. The V segment lost 4 bases and the J segment 0 bases; nucleotides outside the gene matches: 7. This CDR3 has 15 residues. In DNA, the CDR3 is TGCGCCAGCAGCCTCGAACTAGCGCCCTCCTACGAGCAGTACTTC. This codes for CASSLELAPSYEQYF.

In this sample, this clonotype turned up many times. The junction departs from germline at one end; a sequencing error may be responsible. The rearrangement uses TRBV6-1 and TRBJ2-1; 9 nucleotides agree with TRBD2. The CDR3 has 14 amino acids. Germline CDR1 is MNHNS and CDR2 is SASEGT. The CDR3: CASTRSGGNNEQFF. CDR3 nucleotides: TGTGCCAGCACCCGTAGCGGGGGAAACAATGAACAGTTCTTC.

The V call is TRBV9, the J call TRBJ2-2; D may be TRBD2 (7 bases). CDR1 and CDR2 (germline): SGDLS, YYNGEE. The V and J ends lost 0 bases and 7 bases respectively, with 16 bases between them. The CDR3 length is 16 residues. The CDR3 sequence: CASSVEGRGAIGELFF. CDR3 nucleotide sequence: TGTGCCAGCAGCGTAGAGGGCCGGGGGGCCATCGGGGAGCTGTTTTTT.

This clonotype occurred many times. This chain links TRBV6-1 with TRBJ2-3; 9 nucleotides match TRBD2. Per the germline V gene, CDR1 is MNHNS and CDR2 is SASEGT. This CDR3 region has 16 residues. V dropped 5 bases and J dropped 2; count of bases not matched to a gene: 8. The CDR3 spells CASSLQAGGLTDTQYF. The CDR3 DNA sequence: TGTGCCAGCAGTCTTCAAGCGGGGGGCCTCACAGATACGCAGTATTTT.

This clonotype was seen at least ten times. The chain employs TRBV28 and TRBJ2-7; D unclear. Per the germline V gene, CDR1 is MDHEN and CDR2 is SYDVKM. The CDR3 runs to 15 residues. V shed 6 bases and J shed 4 bases, with 19 bases lying between them. The CDR3: CASSLKELLRYEQYF. Here the CDR3 DNA reads TGTGCCAGCAGCCTCAAAGAGCTCTTGCGATACGAGCAGTACTTC.

V gene TRBV14 combines with J gene TRBJ1-1; D gene ambiguous. The CDR3 has 17 residues. From germline, CDR1 is SGHDN and CDR2 FVKESK. V dropped 3 bases and J dropped 0 bases, with 17 bases sitting between them. The DNA of the CDR3 is TGTGCCAGCAGCCAGGGCTACAAATATGTTATGAACACTGAAGCTTTCTTT. Encoded protein: CASSQGYKYVMNTEAFF.

This clonotype showed up many times. The rearrangement uses TRBV7-2 and TRBJ1-5; D unclear. The V and J ends lost 4 bases and 4 bases respectively, with 5 bases between them. The CDR3 covers 12 residues. Germline loops: CDR1 SGHTA, CDR2 FQGNSA. CDR3 loop: CASSWSNQPQHF. The CDR3 bases are TGTGCCAGCAGCTGGAGTAATCAGCCCCAGCATTTT.

This clonotype has a single count. Just one base apart from a much larger clone, this may be a read error. The chain uses TRBV9 and TRBJ2-7; D is perhaps TRBD1 or TRBD2 (5 bases each). V gave up 0 bases and J gave up 6 bases, with 16 bases separating them. This CDR3 comprises 15 residues. Germline CDR1 and CDR2: SGDLS and YYNGEE. The CDR3 is CASSVDPVNGGEQYF. The CDR3 DNA is TGTGCCAGCAGCGTAGACCCTGTTAATGGGGGCGAGCAGTACTTC.

At least ten counts were recorded for this clonotype. V gene TRBV20-1 combines with J gene TRBJ2-7, with unresolved D. Germline V gene sequence: CDR1 DFQATT, CDR2 SNEGSKA (reference sequence). This CDR3 is built from 13 residues. Between the trimmed V and J ends, which lost 3 bases and 0 bases, there was a span of 9 bases. CDR3 DNA: TGCAGTGCTAGTGGGGTTCCCTCCTACGAGCAGTACTTC. Translated, it gives CSASGVPSYEQYF.

This clonotype was found many times. The chain uses TRBV2 and TRBJ1-2; no clear D gene. From germline, CDR1 is SNHLY and CDR2 FYNNEI. This CDR3 has 13 amino acids. V dropped 7 bases and J dropped 7 bases, with 16 bases sitting between them. The CDR3 DNA sequence: TGTGCCAGCACCCCCCATAACAAGGGTGGCTACACCTTC. Encoded protein: CASTPHNKGGYTF.

V and J are TRBV21-1 and TRBJ1-4; TRBD1 is taken as the D call from the table, unchecked against the DNA. TRBV21-1 is an annotated pseudogene. CDR3 length equals 15 residues. The CDR3 DNA follows: TGTGCCAGCAGCTGTCACAGAGGGAATAATAAAAAACTGTTTTTT. This encodes CASSCHRGNNKKLFF.

V and J are TRBV4-1 and TRBJ2-5; 8 bases fit TRBD2. Germline values: CDR1 MGHRA, CDR2 YSYEKL. With 4 bases clipped from V and 11 bases from J, the junction kept 15 bases outside the gene matches. The CDR3 covers 15 residues. CDR3 loop: CASSPPGSAGGEQYF. The DNA for the CDR3 is TGCGCCAGCAGCCCTCCGGGATCGGCGGGAGGAGAGCAGTACTTC.